This passage covers 3 T cell receptor beta chains from one sample sequenced in a study of cytomegalovirus exposure and HLA in healthy donors. It was with 60 Vbeta and 13 Jbeta primers that the PCR ran. The assay was immunoSEQ multiplex PCR, and TCRdb's table has in-frame clones only and misses some. In the table there are about 190,000 clones, just under 80% of which are singletons. Sequencing was done on a sample of PBMCs. The receptors shown here come from a woman in her 30s in good health and CMV-seropositive.

V is TRBV6-5 and J is TRBJ1-6; 7 bases line up with TRBD1. The CDR3 loop spans 14 amino acids. V was pared by 4 bases and J by 7 bases, with 4 bases of the junction left unmatched. Germline CDR1 and CDR2: MNHEY and SVGAGI. CDR3 nucleotide sequence: TGTGCCAGCAGTTCCCCGGGACAGAATTCACCCCTCCACTTT. It yields the protein CASSSPGQNSPLHF.

This chain joins TRBV25-1 and TRBJ1-2; TRBD1 might be the D (5 bases). The V end lost 3 bases, the J end lost 1 base, and 15 bases lay between the germline ends. In germline, CDR1 is MGHDK, CDR2 SYGVNS. The CDR3 loop spans 16 amino acids. CDR3 nucleotides: TGTGCCAGCAGTGAGAGGCAGGGCGATTTTAACTATGGCTACACCTTC. It specifies CASSERQGDFNYGYTF.

The chain carries TRBV5-1 and TRBJ1-2; the D is unclear. This CDR3 is built from 14 residues. V lost 1 base and J 0 bases, leaving 7 bases between the germline ends. CDR1 is SGHRS and CDR2 is YFSETQ in the germline V gene. CDR3 bases: TGCGCCAGCAGCTTGACAGAAGCTAACTATGGCTACACCTTC. Residues: CASSLTEANYGYTF.